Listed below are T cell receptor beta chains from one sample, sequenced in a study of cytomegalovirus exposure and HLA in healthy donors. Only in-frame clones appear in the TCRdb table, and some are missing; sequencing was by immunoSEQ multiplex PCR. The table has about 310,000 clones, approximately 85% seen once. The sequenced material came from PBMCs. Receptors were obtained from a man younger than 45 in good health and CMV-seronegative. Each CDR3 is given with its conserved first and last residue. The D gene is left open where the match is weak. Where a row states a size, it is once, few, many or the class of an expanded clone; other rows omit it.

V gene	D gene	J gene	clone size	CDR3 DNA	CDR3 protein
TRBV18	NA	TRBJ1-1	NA	TGTGCCAGCTCACACGAAGGTCGAGGCACTGAAGCTTTCTTT	CASSHEGRGTEAFF
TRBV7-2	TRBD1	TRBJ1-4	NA	TGTGCCAGCCGTGGGACAGGGGAGGAAAAACTGTTTTTT	CASRGTGEEKLFF
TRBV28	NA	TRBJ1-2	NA	TGTGCCAGCAGGCAGGACTATGGCTACACCTTC	CASRQDYGYTF
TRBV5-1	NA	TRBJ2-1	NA	TGCGCCAGCCGCGAGGAGGGGGGGCAAGGCAATGAGCAGTTCTTC	CASREEGGQGNEQFF
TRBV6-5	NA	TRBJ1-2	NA	TGTGCCAGCAGTTCCCCCGGGTACGGAGGCTACACCTTC	CASSSPGYGGYTF
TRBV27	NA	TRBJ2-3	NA	TGTGCCACTTCGGGAGATACAGATACGCAGTATTTT	CATSGDTDTQYF
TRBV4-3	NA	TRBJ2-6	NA	TGCGCCAGCAGCGGCGAGAGGGGGTCTGGGGCCAACGTCCTGACTTTC	CASSGERGSGANVLTF
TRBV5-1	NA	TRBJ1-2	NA	TGCGCCAGCAGCTTCGGAGCGGTTAACTATGGCTACACCTTC	CASSFGAVNYGYTF
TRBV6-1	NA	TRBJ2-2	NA	TGTGCCAGCAGTGAAATGCGGGCAGCGAACACCGGGGAGCTGTTTTTT	CASSEMRAANTGELFF
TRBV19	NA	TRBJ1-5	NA	TGTGCCAGTAGTATAGATCATCGGGGATCAGCGGTCAAGCCCCAGCATTTT	CASSIDHRGSAVKPQHF
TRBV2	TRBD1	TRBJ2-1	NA	TGTGCCAGCAGTGTAACAGGGGACTCCTACAATGAGCAGTTCTTC	CASSVTGDSYNEQFF
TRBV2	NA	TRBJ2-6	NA	TGTGCCAGCACCCAGGCCAACGTCCTGACTTTC	CASTQANVLTF
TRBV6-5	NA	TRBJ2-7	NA	TGTGCCAGCAGTTACGGGGTGGGGAGTGCCTACGAGCAGTACTTC	CASSYGVGSAYEQYF
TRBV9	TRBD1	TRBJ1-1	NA	TGTGCCAGCAGCTCAGGGACAGGTCGGTACACTGAAGCTTTCTTT	CASSSGTGRYTEAFF
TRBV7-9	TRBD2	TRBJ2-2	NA	TGTGCCAGCAGCCTACTAGCGGGGGACACCGGGGAGCTGTTTTTT	CASSLLAGDTGELFF
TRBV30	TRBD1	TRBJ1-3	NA	TGTGCCTGGAGTGAGAACAGGGGTTGGAACACCATATATTTT	CAWSENRGWNTIYF
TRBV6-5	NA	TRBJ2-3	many	TGTGCCAGCAGTTCCGTCCCGGGGGGCGCGACAGATACGCAGTATTTT	CASSSVPGGATDTQYF
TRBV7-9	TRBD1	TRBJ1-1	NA	TGTGCCAGCAGCTTAGAATTGGGGGACAGTGAAGCTTTCTTT	CASSLELGDSEAFF
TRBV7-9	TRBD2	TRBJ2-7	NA	TGTGCCAGCAGCTCAAGGGGTGGGACTACTTACGAGCAGTACTTC	CASSSRGGTTYEQYF
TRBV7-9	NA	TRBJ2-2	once	TGTGCCAGCAGCCATAGCACGGCCGGGGAGCTGTTTTTT	CASSHSTAGELFF
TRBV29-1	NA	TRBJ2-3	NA	TGCAGCGTTGGTTCAGGGGACACCACAGATACGCAGTATTTT	CSVGSGDTTDTQYF
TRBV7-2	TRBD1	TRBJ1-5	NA	TGTGCCAGCAGCGGACAGGGCAATCAGCCCCAGCATTTT	CASSGQGNQPQHF
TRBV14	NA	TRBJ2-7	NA	TGTGCCAGCAACAGGGCCCACGAGCAGTACTTC	CASNRAHEQYF
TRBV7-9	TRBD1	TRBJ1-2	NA	TGTGCCAGCAGCGAAAGACAGGGCGGTAACTATGGCTACACCTTC	CASSERQGGNYGYTF
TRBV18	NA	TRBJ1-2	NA	TGTGCCAGCTCACCGTCTACGGGGATCTCCTATGGCTACACCTTC	CASSPSTGISYGYTF
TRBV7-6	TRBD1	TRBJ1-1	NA	TGTGCCAGCAGCTCGCGACAGGGGGCGAACACTGAAGCTTTCTTT	CASSSRQGANTEAFF
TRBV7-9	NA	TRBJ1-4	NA	TGTGCCAGCAGCTTATGGGTGCGCGGGGGAACCCTAAATGAAAAACTGTTTTTT	CASSLWVRGGTLNEKLFF
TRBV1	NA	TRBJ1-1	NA	TGCACCAGCAGCCAAGATGCGTCTTTAGGGCGGGGGGCCCGGTGCCATTACACTGAAGCTTTCTTT	CTSSQDASLGRGARCHYTEAFF
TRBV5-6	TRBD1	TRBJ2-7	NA	TGTGCCAGCAGAACGACAGGGGGCAGTGGCGAGCAGTACTTC	CASRTTGGSGEQYF
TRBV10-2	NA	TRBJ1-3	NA	TGCGCCAGCAGTGAGTCGGGCAGGGGCTCCGGAAACACCATATATTTT	CASSESGRGSGNTIYF
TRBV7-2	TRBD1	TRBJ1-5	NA	TGTGCCAGCAGCTTATGGCAGGGGGCGAATCAGCCCCAGCATTTT	CASSLWQGANQPQHF
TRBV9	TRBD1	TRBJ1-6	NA	TGTGCCAGCAGCGCACGCCGACAGGGAGGATCACCCCTCCACTTT	CASSARRQGGSPLHF
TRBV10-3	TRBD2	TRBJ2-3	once	TGTGCCATCAGCCAGGAGCGGGGGAACACAGATACGCAGTATTTT	CAISQERGNTDTQYF
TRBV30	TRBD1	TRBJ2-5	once	TGTGCCTGGAACAGGGGGCAGGAGACCCAGTACTTC	CAWNRGQETQYF
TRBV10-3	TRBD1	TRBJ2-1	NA	TGTGCCATCAGCGGGACAGGCTCCTACAATGAGCAGTTCTTC	CAISGTGSYNEQFF
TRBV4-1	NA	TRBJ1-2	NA	TGCGCCAGCAGCCACGGGGAAACGGGCTATGGCTACACCTTC	CASSHGETGYGYTF
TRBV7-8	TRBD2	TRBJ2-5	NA	TGTGCCAGCAGCTTAAGGCTAGCGGACCAAGAGACCCAGTACTTC	CASSLRLADQETQYF
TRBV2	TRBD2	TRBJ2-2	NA	TGTGCCAGCAGTGGTATGGGCGGGGGGGCCCACACCGGGGAGCTGTTTTTT	CASSGMGGGAHTGELFF
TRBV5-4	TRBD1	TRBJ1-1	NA	TGTGCCAGCAGCTCCCGGGACAGGGGTCTCACTGAAGCTTTCTTT	CASSSRDRGLTEAFF
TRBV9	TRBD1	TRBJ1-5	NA	TGTGCCAGCAGCCCGGGGACAGGGCTTCAGCCCCAGCATTTT	CASSPGTGLQPQHF